The T cell receptor beta chain under discussion was sequenced for a study of T cell changes during pregnancy in multiple sclerosis. CDR1 is SGDLS and CDR2 is YYNGEE in the germline V gene. Trimming removed 4 bases from V and 0 bases from J, with 16 bases in between. The CDR3 covers 16 residues. TCRdb's table, derived via immunoSEQ multiplex PCR, lists solely in-frame clones and lacks some. The table shows roughly 110,000 clones, with around 90% occurring only once. The sequencing used peripheral blood, collected after pregnancy. This receptor was obtained from a female donor with multiple sclerosis, enrolled in a pregnancy study. The V gene is TRBV9, the J gene TRBJ1-1; TRBD1 might be the D (6 bases). The chain's CDR3 is CASSKASGTLNTEAFF. Written as DNA, the CDR3 is TGTGCCAGCAGCAAAGCCTCCGGGACATTGAACACTGAAGCTTTCTTT.